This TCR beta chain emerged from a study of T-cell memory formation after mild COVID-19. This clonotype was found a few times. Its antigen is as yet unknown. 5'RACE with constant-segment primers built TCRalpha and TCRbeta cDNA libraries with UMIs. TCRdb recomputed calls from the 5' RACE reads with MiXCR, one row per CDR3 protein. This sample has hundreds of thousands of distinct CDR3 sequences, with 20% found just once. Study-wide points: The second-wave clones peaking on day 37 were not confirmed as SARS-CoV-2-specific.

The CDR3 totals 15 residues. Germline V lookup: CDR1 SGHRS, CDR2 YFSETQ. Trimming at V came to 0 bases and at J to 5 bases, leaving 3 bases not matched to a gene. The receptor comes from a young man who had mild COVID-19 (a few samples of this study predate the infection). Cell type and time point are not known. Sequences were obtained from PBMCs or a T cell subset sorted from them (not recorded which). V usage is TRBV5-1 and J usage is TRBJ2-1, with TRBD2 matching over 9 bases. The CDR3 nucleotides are TGCGCCAGCAGCTTGGTTAGCGGGGGTCACAATGAGCAGTTCTTC. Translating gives CASSLVSGGHNEQFF.